This TCR beta chain appears in the sequencing data of a study of shared clonotypes between healthy human individuals (dated by TCRdb to the early 2020s). In the study overall: The cohort included a few men and two women between 18 and 49 years of age. Blood TCR repertoires of about five healthy adults were deeply sequenced to estimate repertoire size and the extent of clonotype sharing between individuals. Different laboratories and diverse techniques were used to prepare libraries and sequence TCR repertoires, to increase sequencing depth and limit assay-specific biases. Each donor's leukapheresis produced roughly between about 0.9 and 9.5 billion PBMCs. Overall study results and their limits: The small number of donors limited the genetic and exposure-history diversity represented. Sampling was limited to blood, and TCR repertoires in tissue likely differ from TCR repertoires in blood. Based on pairwise subsampling, the degree of clonotype sharing among donors was expected to be affected by sequencing depth.

Worth noting for this clone: No antigen is known for it. Relative to the germline gene, one junction end is altered; a read error may explain this.

Donors were healthy HIV-negative adults with no recently reported acute infections or vaccinations. Every donor was a Caucasian adult residing in Nashville, Tennessee, USA. For unsorted samples, roughly 91 million PBMCs were counted, and genomic DNA was extracted using the QIAamp DNA Blood Mini kit. After blood collection by leukapheresis, PBMCs were isolated using Ficoll-Histopaque density gradient centrifugation and then cryopreserved in the vapor phase of liquid nitrogen. Using the deep immunoSEQ assay, multiplex PCR amplified TCR CDR3 regions from genomic DNA. Genomic DNA extracted from each cell subset was distributed evenly over all wells of several immunoSEQ 96-well plates, and each plate served as one replicate. For unsorted PBMC, roughly 0.3 ug genomic DNA, equal to 25,000 to 35,000 T cell genomes, was loaded into each replicate PCR. Unsorted PBMC genomic DNA was sequenced across ten immunoSEQ deep assay plates. The purified libraries were quantified using a Qubit 3.0 fluorometer, sized with a Bioanalyzer 2100, and then quantified again using the KAPA Library Quantification kit. Every immunoSEQ 96-well plate was sequenced on a separate single-read 150-cycle Illumina NextSeq 550 flow cell. The source study handled its data this way. Because only junctional sequences without quality scores were contained in the immunoSEQ output, filtering matching that applied to full-length reads could not be performed. Sequences were annotated with PyIR, a Python wrapper for IgBLAST v1.9, using IMGT germline references to assign V/J genes and CDR3. Reads were filtered out if the reads had weak V/J assignments (E-value above 1e-6), no CDR3, stop codons, out-of-frame junctions, or ambiguous translated residues. V3J clonotypes were defined as sequences sharing the same inferred V gene, J gene, and CDR3 amino acid sequence. To compute the percentage overlap between repertoires, the number of shared unique clonotypes was divided by the size of the smaller repertoire. Three approaches were used to assess repertoire richness: RTK rarefaction, the Chao1 estimator, and Recon v2.1 estimates of unobserved clonotypes. TCRdb stores this immuneACCESS table with in-frame sequences only. Part of the clones is absent; in the studies checked, under half of the shortfall reflects unresolved V genes, and no reason is known for the rest. V and J calls plus clone size are reproduced from that table; the DNA served to infer D and trimming. This sample is represented by some 530,000 clones; 65% to 85% of them were singletons. More than 9.5% of the sample belongs to the ten largest clones.

CDR1 and CDR2 (KGHSH, LQKENI) derive from the germline V gene. The CDR3 runs 15 amino acids, cysteine and phenylalanine included. The CDR3 DNA has 45 bases and is translated from base 1. The receptor comes from a woman aged 35 to 49 in good health. Some clones in this sample may be carry-over from other donors' samples. This chain joins TRBV18 to TRBJ1-2; tentative D gene TRBD1, with 6 bases matching. The sample was PBMCs. The DNA sequence is as follows: TGTGCCAGCTCGCCACAGGGTGGGGACCTCTATGGCTACACCTTC. This gives the protein CASSPQGGDLYGYTF.